The sequence of this T cell receptor (beta chain) was determined in a study of tumor and adjacent non-tumor tissue in lung cancer. Findings of the study overall: Normal lung showed higher cumulative top 100 clone frequency than tumor.

The CDR3 covers 16 residues. Germline loops: CDR1 MGHRA, CDR2 YSYEKL. Trimming stripped 4 bases from V and 4 bases from J, with 19 bases between. Note on this clonotype: Its antigen is undetermined.

A modified ARM-PCR protocol with three rounds of nested PCR amplified TCRbeta. MiXCR, applied by TCRdb to the multiplex PCR reads, yields one record per CDR3 protein. The sample contains over 60,000 distinct CDR3 sequences, 80% of which appear only once. The template was RNA from unsorted bulk tissue. Donors were chemotherapy-naive, newly diagnosed lung cancer surgical patients in China, August–November 2014. Sequenced sample: lung tumor tissue. This clonotype originated in a woman aged 45 to 65 with non-small cell lung cancer. This chain connects TRBV4-1 to TRBJ1-1; D is possibly TRBD1 (6 bases). CDR3 loop: CASSLGLYRVGTEAFF. The CDR3 region has the DNA TGCGCCAGCAGCCTAGGTCTATACAGGGTCGGCACTGAAGCTTTCTTT.